Below, 10 T cell receptor beta chains from the same sample are listed, as sequenced in a study of T cell changes during pregnancy in multiple sclerosis. The protocol was immunoSEQ multiplex PCR, while the TCRdb copy is restricted to in-frame clones and leaves out a portion. The sample includes roughly 75,000 clones, under 95% seen only once; the top ten take 2.5% to 3%. The sample in question was peripheral blood, obtained after pregnancy. All receptors derive from a female donor in good health, enrolled as a control in a pregnancy study.

The V and J genes are TRBV20-1 and TRBJ1-2; D uncertain. CDR3 length: 11 amino acids. V lost 7 bases to trimming and J lost 9 bases, with 15 bases between them. Germline V CDR1 and CDR2: DFQATT, SNEGSKA (reference sequence). The DNA for the CDR3 is TGCAGTGGTACGGCCGAGCGCAGCTACACCTTC. Residues: CSGTAERSYTF.

This chain joins TRBV7-3 and TRBJ2-7, with TRBD2 matching over 9 bases. Germline loops: CDR1 SGHTA, CDR2 FQGTGA. There are 15 residues in the CDR3. The J segment lost 5 bases and the V segment lost 1 base, leaving 6 bases of the junction unmatched. The CDR3: CASSLNVAGANEQYF. The CDR3 nucleotides are TGTGCCAGCAGCTTAAACGTAGCGGGAGCAAACGAGCAGTACTTC.

V usage is TRBV10-3 and J usage is TRBJ1-5, with TRBD1 identical over 7 bases. Per the germline V gene, CDR1 is ENHRY and CDR2 is SYGVKD. Trimming at V came to 4 bases and at J to 2 bases, leaving 5 bases not matched to a gene. The CDR3 is made up of 15 amino acids. The CDR3 region has the DNA TGTGCCATCAGTGGGAACAGGGGAGGCAATCAGCCCCAGCATTTT. It is translated as CAISGNRGGNQPQHF.

The V gene is TRBV14, the J gene TRBJ2-3, with a tentative D call TRBD2 (5 bases). This CDR3 has 14 amino acids. Germline CDR1 and CDR2: SGHDN and FVKESK. The V gene lost 5 bases and the J gene lost 6 bases, with 15 bases spanning the gap. CDR3 residues: CASSWRPPPDTQYF. In DNA form, the CDR3 reads TGTGCCAGCAGCTGGAGGCCTCCCCCCGATACGCAGTATTTT.

This clone was detected only once. The chain is built from TRBV19 and TRBJ2-1, with 7 bases lining up with TRBD2. CDR3 length: 11 residues. Germline-derived CDR1 and CDR2 are LNHDA and SQIVND (reference sequence). The junction had 3 bases not matched to a gene; V was cut back by 6 bases and J by 10 bases. The DNA for the CDR3 is TGTGCCAGTAGGGGGGACTACGAGCAGTTCTTC. Amino acids: CASRGDYEQFF.

This rearrangement joins TRBV5-6 to TRBJ2-2, with D tentatively TRBD2 (6 bases). Deletions cut 0 bases from V and 0 bases from J, with 9 bases between. Germline V lookup: CDR1 SGHDT, CDR2 YYEEEE. This CDR3 is 16 amino acids long. This CDR3 reads CASSLGREANTGELFF. The CDR3 bases are TGTGCCAGCAGCTTGGGGAGGGAGGCGAACACCGGGGAGCTGTTTTTT.

V gene TRBV19 combines with J gene TRBJ1-1; maybe TRBD1 (6 bases). The V gene lost 1 base and the J gene lost 2 bases, with 11 bases spanning the gap. The CDR3 consists of 15 residues. Germline CDR1 and CDR2: LNHDA and SQIVND (reference sequence). CDR3 coding DNA: TGTGCCAGTAGTATAGTGGGGGCGAAAAACACTGAAGCTTTCTTT. This encodes CASSIVGAKNTEAFF. Full variable domain (rest looked up from reference TRBV19 and TRBJ1-1): DGGITQSPKYLFRKEGQNVTLSCEQNLNHDAMYWYRQDPGQGLRLIYYSQIVNDFQKGDIAEGYSVSREKKESFPLTVTSAQKNPTAFYLCASSIVGAKNTEAFFGQGTRLTVV.

J is TRBJ1-2 and V is TRBV5-1; TRBD1 aligns across 7 bases. CDR1 and CDR2 (germline): SGHRS, YFSETQ. V lost 0 bases, J lost 8 bases, and 4 bases stayed unmatched. The CDR3 consists of 13 residues. The CDR3 protein is CASSLDRGGGYTF. DNA for the CDR3: TGCGCCAGCAGCTTGGACAGGGGCGGAGGCTACACCTTC.

The CDR3 here is CASSSRQGTEAFF. The CDR3 nucleotides read TGTGCCAGCAGTTCTCGACAGGGCACTGAAGCTTTCTTT. The V gene is TRBV6-5, the J gene TRBJ1-1; 7 nucleotides match TRBD1. The CDR3 spans 13 residues. The V gene's germline CDR1 is MNHEY and CDR2 SVGAGI. Losses at the gene ends were 4 bases for V and 4 bases for J; bases not matched to a gene: 3.

The genes are TRBV15 and TRBJ1-1; D is unresolved. The length of the CDR3 is 16 residues. Germline assignment: CDR1 LNHNV and CDR2 YYDKDF (reference sequence). Trimming took off 0 bases at V and 8 bases at J, with 19 bases between the two ends. DNA of the CDR3: TGTGCCACCAGCAGAGATGAGAGGTCGGCCTACTCGGAAGCTTTCTTT. Its translation: CATSRDERSAYSEAFF.